These 25 T cell receptor beta chains originate from one sample sequenced in a study of cytomegalovirus exposure and HLA in healthy donors. The PCR ran on 60 Vbeta and 13 Jbeta primers. TCRdb's copy holds only in-frame clones and misses some; the assay was immunoSEQ multiplex PCR. The table has more than 150,000 clones, over 60% seen once. The source material was PBMCs. The source of these receptors is a man aged 18 to 35 in good health and CMV-seronegative.

This clone showed up just a few times. The chain recombines TRBV29-1 with TRBJ1-4; 7 bases agree with TRBD1. V trimming: 6 bases; J trimming: 3 bases; junction bases outside the gene matches: 7. Germline V gives CDR1 SQVTM, CDR2 ANQGSEA. CDR3 length: 14 residues. The CDR3 spells CSVSTGSANEKLFF. DNA of the CDR3: TGCAGCGTGTCGACAGGGAGCGCTAATGAAAAACTGTTTTTT.

Points on this clone: This sample also contains other DNA sequences that code for the same CDR3. This chain links TRBV7-9 with TRBJ1-4; D is ambiguous. The V and J ends lost 4 bases and 7 bases respectively, with 7 bases between them. This CDR3 is 12 amino acids long. CDR1 SEHNR and CDR2 FQNEAQ come from the germline V gene (reference sequence). As DNA, the CDR3 is TGTGCCAGCAGCTCATCGGGTGAAAAACTGTTTTTT. Translated: CASSSSGEKLFF.

Notes on this clone: At one end, the junction sequence differs from germline, possibly due to a read error. This rearrangement joins TRBV2 to TRBJ2-2, with 9 bases aligning to TRBD2. The V gene's germline CDR1 is SNHLY and CDR2 FYNNEI. CDR3 size: 15 residues. DNA of the CDR3: TGTGCCAGCAGCGAAGGGGGACTAGCCTCCGGGGAGCTGTTTTTT. Translation: CASSEGGLASGELFF.

The table lists this clone with a count of one. This CDR3 is CASSPTGGAGNTIYF. Written as DNA, the CDR3 is TGTGCCAGCAGCCCCACAGGGGGGGCTGGAAACACCATATATTTT. This sequence joins TRBV7-2 and TRBJ1-3; 8 bases match TRBD1. V was pared by 5 bases and J by 2 bases, with 5 bases of the junction left unmatched. The CDR3 totals 15 residues. Germline V gives CDR1 SGHTA, CDR2 FQGNSA.

The CDR3 here is CASSFWHEAGGETQYF. CDR3 DNA sequence: TGTGCCAGCAGCTTTTGGCACGAGGCGGGAGGAGAGACCCAGTACTTC. This chain joins TRBV7-9 and TRBJ2-5; 8 bases agree with TRBD2. CDR3 length: 16 amino acids. V lost 3 bases, J lost 4 bases, and 10 bases stayed unmatched. Germline V gene lookup returns CDR1 SEHNR and CDR2 FQNEAQ (reference sequence).

Here the CDR3 reads CASSSGGVERTEAFF. The CDR3 bases are TGTGCCAGCAGTTCTGGAGGGGTCGAACGCACTGAAGCTTTCTTT. The chain recombines TRBV28 with TRBJ1-1; tentative D call: TRBD1 (5 bases). The germline gives CDR1 MDHEN, CDR2 SYDVKM. The V and J ends lost 4 bases and 4 bases respectively, with 16 bases between them. The CDR3 sequence is 15 residues long.

The chain joins TRBV27 to TRBJ1-5; perhaps TRBD1 as D (6 bases). The V end was cut by 5 bases, the J end by 6 bases, with 20 bases between. CDR1 and CDR2 (germline): MNHEY, SMNVEV (reference sequence). The CDR3 is made up of 16 amino acids. The CDR3 is CASSPRKGVSGQPQHF. The CDR3 DNA reads as TGTGCCAGCAGTCCCAGGAAGGGGGTATCTGGTCAGCCCCAGCATTTT.

V is TRBV5-4 and J is TRBJ2-3; 7 bases fit TRBD2. The length of the CDR3 is 14 residues. J was trimmed by 4 bases and V by 4 bases; bases with no gene match: 6. Per the germline V gene, CDR1 is SGHNT and CDR2 is YYREEE (reference sequence). CDR3 loop: CASSSPSGADTQYF. The CDR3 DNA reads TGTGCCAGCAGCAGCCCTAGCGGCGCAGATACGCAGTATTTT. The full variable domain, rest sourced from reference TRBV5-4 and TRBJ2-3, is ETGVTQSPTHLIKTRGQQVTLRCSSQSGHNTVSWYQQALGQGPQFIFQYYREEENGRGNFPPRFSGLQFPNYSSELNVNALELDDSALYLCASSSPSGADTQYFGPGTRLTVL.

The chain uses TRBV28 and TRBJ2-1; D possibly corresponds to TRBD2 (6 bases). Trimming took off 4 bases at V and 5 bases at J, with 9 bases between the two ends. The CDR3 spans 13 residues. From germline, CDR1 is MDHEN and CDR2 SYDVKM. CDR3 DNA sequence: TGTGCCAGCAGTTCGTGGACTAACAATGAGCAGTTCTTC. Its translation is CASSSWTNNEQFF.

This clone was observed a few times. The chain links TRBV30 to TRBJ1-1; 7 bases line up with TRBD1. The V gene's germline CDR1 is GTSNPN and CDR2 SVGIG (reference sequence). The trim removed 7 bases at V and 0 bases at J, leaving 5 bases unmatched. This CDR3 has 13 amino acids. The CDR3: CASQTGLNTEAFF. The DNA for the CDR3 is TGTGCCTCTCAGACAGGGCTGAACACTGAAGCTTTCTTT.

This clone occurred a few times. The rearrangement joins TRBV25-1 to TRBJ2-3, with D perhaps TRBD2 (6 bases). Germline CDR1 is MGHDK and CDR2 is SYGVNS. The CDR3 is 15 amino acids. V was pared by 4 bases and J by 5 bases, with 16 bases between. This chain's CDR3 is CASSASGTPVDTQYF. In DNA form, the CDR3 reads TGTGCCAGCAGTGCTTCCGGGACTCCAGTAGATACGCAGTATTTT.

A remark on this clone: The junction and the germline gene differ at one end; a read error may be behind it. The gene calls are TRBV27 and TRBJ1-6, with TRBD1 matching 11 bases. This CDR3 has 15 residues. CDR1 and CDR2 (germline): MNHEY, SMNVEV (reference sequence). In nucleotides, the CDR3 is TGTGCCAGCAGTCCTGGGACAGGGGGTAATACACCCCTCCACTTT. Translation gives CASSPGTGGNTPLHF.

The V call is TRBV30, the J call TRBJ1-6, with D maybe TRBD1 (5 bases). The CDR3 sequence is 11 residues long. Germline V gene lookup returns CDR1 GTSNPN and CDR2 SVGIG (reference sequence). Between the trimmed V and J ends, which lost 5 bases and 14 bases, there was a span of 13 bases. The CDR3 sequence is CAWSQARALHF. The DNA for the CDR3 is TGTGCCTGGTCACAGGCACGGGCCCTCCACTTT.

This clone has a handful of counts. The chain uses TRBV2 and TRBJ2-1, with TRBD2 matching over 9 bases. CDR1 is SNHLY, CDR2 FYNNEI, per germline. The V and J ends lost 3 bases and 5 bases, in that order; junction bases with no gene match: 8. The CDR3 is 16 amino acids. The CDR3 DNA reads as TGTGCCAGCAGTGAGGAAGGTCTAGCGGGAAACAATGAGCAGTTCTTC. It is translated as CASSEEGLAGNNEQFF.

The rearrangement links TRBV28 to TRBJ2-5, with D possibly being TRBD2 (6 bases). Germline loops: CDR1 MDHEN, CDR2 SYDVKM. The V end was cut by 5 bases, the J end by 2 bases, with 15 bases between. The CDR3 has 15 residues. The CDR3 DNA follows: TGTGCCAGCAGTCGAGTCGGGACTTTACAAGAGACCCAGTACTTC. It is translated as CASSRVGTLQETQYF.

This clone was counted only a few times. This chain links TRBV5-1 with TRBJ1-6; maybe TRBD1 (6 bases). V was trimmed by 4 bases and J by 13 bases, leaving 21 bases between them. The CDR3 consists of 15 residues. The germline gives CDR1 SGHRS, CDR2 YFSETQ. The CDR3 coding sequence is TGCGCCAGCAGCCCCGGACAGTCGGCGGGAGTTCCCCTCCACTTT. Encoded protein: CASSPGQSAGVPLHF.

This chain links TRBV29-1 with TRBJ1-1; maybe TRBD1 (5 bases). Germline values: CDR1 SQVTM, CDR2 ANQGSEA. The CDR3 loop spans 13 amino acids. Trimming stripped 4 bases from V and 2 bases from J, with 11 bases between. The CDR3 DNA is TGCAGCGTTGGGCGGGGCCCCAACACTGAAGCTTTCTTT. Its protein is CSVGRGPNTEAFF.

V is TRBV4-1 and J is TRBJ2-7; D gene uncertain. The CDR3 has 14 amino acids. Trimming cost V 0 bases and J 0 bases, with 6 bases left between them. Germline V lookup: CDR1 MGHRA, CDR2 YSYEKL. This CDR3 reads CASSQELSSYEQYF. In nucleotides, the CDR3 is TGCGCCAGCAGCCAAGAGCTGAGCTCCTACGAGCAGTACTTC.

The V call is TRBV28, the J call TRBJ2-5, with 9 bases fitting TRBD1. This CDR3 spans 14 amino acids. Trimming cost V 5 bases and J 5 bases; bases outside gene matches: 6. Germline V lookup: CDR1 MDHEN, CDR2 SYDVKM. The CDR3 nucleotides read TGTGCCAGCAGTCCGGGACAGGGAAAGGAGACCCAGTACTTC. Its protein product is CASSPGQGKETQYF.

This clone was counted once. The chain links TRBV10-3 to TRBJ2-1; the match to TRBD2 covers 9 bases. After removal of 6 bases from V and 7 bases from J, the junction contained 7 bases not matched to a gene. CDR3 size: 14 residues. CDR1 and CDR2 from the germline V gene are ENHRY and SYGVKD. CDR3 in DNA: TGTGCCATCAGGATAGCGGGAGAGTGGAATGAGCAGTTCTTC. Protein sequence: CAIRIAGEWNEQFF.

J is TRBJ2-3 and V is TRBV5-4; 9 bases are a match to TRBD1. V was pared by 1 base and J by 4 bases, with 7 bases of the junction left unmatched. The CDR3 runs 16 residues. Germline CDR1 is SGHNT and CDR2 is YYREEE (reference sequence). The DNA for the CDR3 is TGTGCCAGCAGCTTGTTCGCGACAGGGGGACCAGATACGCAGTATTTT. Translated, it gives CASSLFATGGPDTQYF.

The rearrangement links TRBV6-4 to TRBJ2-3; tentatively, D is TRBD1 (6 bases). CDR3 length: 14 amino acids. V was cut by 4 bases and J by 6 bases, with 14 bases left in between. Per germline, CDR1 MRHNA and CDR2 SNTAGT. The CDR3 protein is CASSAAGEGDTQYF. CDR3 sequence (DNA): TGTGCCAGCAGTGCGGCAGGGGAAGGCGATACGCAGTATTTT.

CDR3 nucleotide sequence: TGCAGCGTTGAACGCGGGGCTAGCGGGTACTACAATGAGCAGTTCTTC. Protein: CSVERGASGYYNEQFF. The chain couples TRBV29-1 to TRBJ2-1; 8 nucleotides agree with TRBD2. Germline V gene data show CDR1 as SQVTM and CDR2 as ANQGSEA. This CDR3 has 16 residues. V shed 2 bases, J shed 3 bases, and the junction held 9 bases outside the gene matches.

The rearrangement uses TRBV19 and TRBJ1-5; weak D call: TRBD1 (5 bases). The CDR3 consists of 13 residues. Germline V gene data show CDR1 as LNHDA and CDR2 as SQIVND (reference sequence). Trimming left V 5 bases short and J 7 bases short, with 12 bases between. CDR3 sequence reads: CASSAGWRQPQHF. CDR3 sequence (DNA): TGTGCCAGTAGTGCAGGGTGGCGGCAGCCCCAGCATTTT.

The J gene is TRBJ1-5, the V gene TRBV9; D uncertain. V gave up 0 bases and J gave up 1 base, with 5 bases separating them. Germline V gene data show CDR1 as SGDLS and CDR2 as YYNGEE. The CDR3 runs to 14 residues. CDR3 region: CASSVGLSNQPQHF. CDR3 DNA sequence: TGTGCCAGCAGCGTAGGACTGAGCAATCAGCCCCAGCATTTT.